The 9 T cell receptor beta chains below come from one sample, sequenced in a study of PD-L1 blockade in urothelial cancer. Sequencing used immunoSEQ multiplex PCR; TCRdb keeps in-frame clones, though not all of them. The data contain tens of thousands of clones, around four fifths of them singletons. As for time point: pretreatment peripheral blood. The sample consisted of PBMCs, taken around atezolizumab (anti-PD-L1) treatment. Receptor source: a man between 35 and 55 years old with urothelial cancer.

The J gene is TRBJ2-7, the V gene TRBV2; no clear D. Germline V CDR1 and CDR2: SNHLY, FYNNEI. The CDR3 runs 14 residues. Trimming took 5 bases from V and 6 from J, leaving 17 bases between them. The CDR3 coding sequence is TGTGCCAGCAGTCCACATCAAACGAGCGCCGAGCAGTACTTC. Protein product: CASSPHQTSAEQYF.

This clone was recorded once. The V call is TRBV5-1, the J call TRBJ2-7; 7 positions match TRBD2. This CDR3 has 16 amino acids. Germline CDR1 SGHRS, CDR2 YFSETQ. The junction had 9 bases not matched to a gene; V was cut back by 0 bases and J by 3 bases. The CDR3 region is CASSLAGAGVVYEQYF. CDR3 in DNA: TGCGCCAGCAGCTTGGCCGGGGCGGGAGTAGTCTACGAGCAGTACTTC.

This clone was seen only once. J is TRBJ1-2 and V is TRBV27, with 9 bases identical to TRBD1. CDR1 and CDR2 (germline): MNHEY, SMNVEV (reference sequence). This CDR3 region has 15 residues. V was clipped by 5 bases and J by 4 bases; unmatched bases: 8. This chain's CDR3 is CASSPMDRGGYGYTF. The CDR3 region has the DNA TGTGCCAGCAGTCCCATGGACAGGGGAGGCTATGGCTACACCTTC.

The V gene is TRBV5-4, the J gene TRBJ2-1; tentative D call: TRBD2 (5 bases). CDR3 length equals 11 residues. Germline CDR1 is SGHNT and CDR2 is YYREEE (reference sequence). CDR3 DNA: TGTGCTCTGAGGGCCAGCAATGAGCAGTTCTTC. Translating it yields CALRASNEQFF.

The chain employs TRBV5-6 and TRBJ2-7, with 8 bases that match TRBD1. This CDR3 is 14 amino acids long. The V gene's germline CDR1 is SGHDT and CDR2 YYEEEE. The V segment lost 5 bases and the J segment 3 bases; nucleotides outside the gene matches: 7. CDR3 coding DNA: TGTGCCAGCAGTTCGATACAGGGGGACTACGAGCAGTACTTC. Translation gives CASSSIQGDYEQYF.

The genes are TRBV5-6 and TRBJ1-4, with 9 bases fitting TRBD1. The V gene end was trimmed by 0 bases and the J gene end by 7 bases; junction bases not matched to a gene: 1. From germline, CDR1 is SGHDT and CDR2 YYEEEE. The CDR3 covers 14 residues. The CDR3 bases are TGTGCCAGCAGCTTGGACAGGGGGCGTGAAAAACTGTTTTTT. Protein sequence: CASSLDRGREKLFF.

The genes are TRBV5-1 and TRBJ1-4; 8 nucleotides align to TRBD1. V was clipped by 7 bases and J by 0 bases; unmatched bases: 2. CDR3 size: 14 residues. The V gene's germline CDR1 is SGHRS and CDR2 YFSETQ. The CDR3: CASGQGTTNEKLFF. The CDR3 coding sequence is TGCGCCAGCGGACAGGGTACAACTAATGAAAAACTGTTTTTT.

The chain carries TRBV30 and TRBJ2-3; 11 bases match TRBD2. J was trimmed by 5 bases and V by 4 bases; bases with no gene match: 11. There are 16 residues in the CDR3. Germline CDR1 GTSNPN, CDR2 SVGIG (reference sequence). The CDR3 DNA follows: TGTGCCTGGACCCAACGACTAGCGGGATATCAAGATACGCAGTATTTT. It is translated as CAWTQRLAGYQDTQYF.

This chain uses TRBV5-4 with TRBJ2-1, with TRBD1 matching 7 bases. The CDR3 is 13 amino acids. The J segment lost 8 bases and the V segment lost 5 bases, leaving 7 bases of the junction unmatched. From germline, CDR1 is SGHNT and CDR2 YYREEE (reference sequence). CDR3 DNA sequence: TGTGCCAGCAGAGGAGAGACAGGGCATGAGCAGTTCTTC. Encoded protein: CASRGETGHEQFF.